This T cell receptor (gamma chain) was retrieved from a study of γδ T cells in repeated Plasmodium falciparum infection. Turning to the study itself: The natural-infection arm compared Malian children under seasonal malaria with matched Australian children. Notes on the study in general: One small rural Malian village, predominantly a single ethnic group, supplied the cohort.

This clone was detected a few times. The antigen is unknown. It is unclear where the CDR3 begins or ends on the DNA, so no DNA is shown, and the CDR3 is as TCRdb lists it. The CDR3 has 30 residues if both end residues are counted. CDR1 and CDR2 (germline): VTNTFY, YDVSTARD (reference sequence). Gammadelta T cells were flow-sorted from PBMC into Vgamma9/Vdelta2+ and Vdelta2-negative populations for bulk analysis. With CATT, TCRdb re-called clones from the multiplex PCR reads. Of 12,000 to 15,000 gamma-chain clones in the sample, under 2% are singletons; the top ten hold around 30%. This TCR was recovered from a pool of human donors (malaria-infected and uninfected, not separated). The V gene call is TRGV3, and the J gene call is absent. Sequenced input: gamma-delta T cells from blood. The CDR3 reads CAPGLTLGRNSLAVEQHLLSQVSIGRIQHF.